This T cell receptor (beta chain) is drawn from a study of T cell repertoires in cytomegalovirus infection. Study context: Recently identified HLA-C-restricted CMV epitopes were used, and well-studied HLA-B-restricted CMV epitopes were used as well. It was the public TCR beta signatures that indicated both CMV infection and matching HLA type.

This clonotype has more than one count but fewer than ten. No antigen is known for it. TCRdb analysed the reads with MiXCR anew, one entry per CDR3 protein. The sample shows approximately 730,000 distinct CDR3 sequences, around 31% of them seen only once. The study, taken as a whole, reports: In two of eight donors, the top clonotype was HLA-C-restricted CMV-specific. People with CMV and the relevant HLA were identified by cumulative public TCR beta family frequency.

The sequences come from cultured PBMCs, collected from culture after CMV antigen stimulation. The clonotype was recovered from a human donor in good health (CMV status not recorded). Some clones in this sample may be carry-over from other donors' samples.

CDR3 residues: CSAPVWGNDSPLHF. CDR3 nucleotides: TGCAGTGCTCCTGTCTGGGGTAATGATTCACCCCTCCACTTT. The chain couples TRBV20-1 to TRBJ1-6; D gene unclear. V dropped 5 bases and J dropped 8 bases, with 16 bases sitting between them. The CDR3 totals 14 residues. Looked up from germline, CDR1 is DFQATT and CDR2 is SNEGSKA (reference sequence).